The clone carrying this TCR beta chain occurred a few times. Its target is unknown. Alloreactive TCRbeta sequences came from sequencing proliferating CFSE-low cells in the MLR. Stimulators were graft donor PBMCs, splenocytes, lymph-node cells, or third-party PBMCs for pre-transplant recipient cells. This sample is drawn from a study of T cell clones after liver transplantation. Study-level information: Pre-transplant mixed lymphocyte reactions yielded third-party-reactive TCRbeta sequences as comparators for graft-donor-reactive sequences.

This CDR3 region has 16 residues. V was clipped by 4 bases and J by 7 bases; unmatched bases: 13. The V gene's germline CDR1 is SGHRS and CDR2 YFSETQ. This table comes from immunoSEQ multiplex PCR, and its TCRdb copy is limited to in-frame clones, with some not included. The sample yields approximately 5,100 clones, approximately 29% seen once. V and J are TRBV5-1 and TRBJ2-1, with TRBD1 matching 8 bases. The material sequenced was CD4+ T cells from cultured PBMCs. The source is a human patient who received a liver transplant. Part of the T cell pool may stem from the graft donor. The CDR3 loop is CASSDRPGQGGNEQFF. The CDR3 nucleotides read TGCGCCAGCAGCGATAGACCCGGACAGGGTGGGAATGAGCAGTTCTTC.